This T cell receptor (beta chain) is from a study of shared clonotypes between healthy human individuals. Notes on the study in general: Inspection by rarefaction showed sorted-subset sequencing to be incomplete despite large depth.

Profiled with immunoSEQ multiplex PCR; TCRdb holds only in-frame clones, not every one. The table includes about 2.4 million clones, approximately 94% detected once. A word on this clone: Its cognate antigen is unknown.

Germline loops: CDR1 LNHDA, CDR2 SQIVND (reference sequence). Trimming removed 5 bases at V and 3 bases at J, with 17 bases between. CDR3 size: 16 residues. V is TRBV19 and J is TRBJ2-1; weak D call: TRBD1 (5 bases). Input material: naive CD4+ T cells from PBMCs. Described subset: CD45RA+ positively selected. The receptor comes from a man aged 18 to 30 in good health. Some clones in this sample may be carry-over from other donors' samples. The CDR3 DNA is TGTGCCAGTAGTCTCACTGCGGCAGGGCGCTACAATGAGCAGTTCTTC. Translated: CASSLTAAGRYNEQFF. The variable domain in full, completed from reference TRBV19 and TRBJ2-1, reads DGGITQSPKYLFRKEGQNVTLSCEQNLNHDAMYWYRQDPGQGLRLIYYSQIVNDFQKGDIAEGYSVSREKKESFPLTVTSAQKNPTAFYLCASSLTAAGRYNEQFFGPGTRLTVL.